This entry features one TCR beta chain sequence. The sample originates from a study of blood T cell repertoires in COVID-19. Across the study: Collection of acute and convalescent COVID-19 samples took place in the United States, Italy and Spain. T cells, B-cell-depleted T cells, or PBMCs provided the cDNA or gDNA that served as material.

Per germline, CDR1 SGDLS and CDR2 YYNGEE. J was trimmed by 4 bases and V by 5 bases; bases with no gene match: 7. This CDR3 spans 17 amino acids. Study processing details: Researchers report that nucleated cell counts were estimated from reference gene primer amplification. The repertoire was sequenced with immunoSEQ multiplex PCR; TCRdb's copy has only in-frame clones and lacks some. Clonal size and the V and J genes are those of that table, whereas D and trimming came from the DNA. The sample lists 100,000 or so clones; approximately 92% were seen once. The sequence came from a woman aged 55-70 years with active COVID-19. This rearrangement joins TRBV9 to TRBJ2-6, with TRBD1 matching 12 bases. The sequenced material came from peripheral blood. CDR3 sequence reads: CASSSGTGGVGANVLTF. The CDR3, as DNA: TGTGCCAGCAGTTCCGGGACAGGGGGCGTCGGGGCCAACGTCCTGACTTTC.